One and the same sample provided the 18 T cell receptor beta chains below, sequenced in a study of blood T cell repertoires in COVID-19. Only in-frame clones appear in the TCRdb table, and some are missing; sequencing was by immunoSEQ multiplex PCR. The sample includes tens of thousands of clones, 65% to 90% of them seen just once. Sequencing input: peripheral blood. The receptors derive from an elderly man with acute or convalescent COVID-19.

The J gene is TRBJ2-2, the V gene TRBV24-1; a weak D match, TRBD2 (6 bases). Germline-derived CDR1 and CDR2 are KGHDR and SFDVKD. V was cut by 7 bases and J by 5 bases, with 13 bases left in between. The CDR3 runs to 14 residues. DNA for the CDR3: TGTGCCACCAGCCACCCCGGGAGAACCGGGGAGCTGTTTTTT. It translates to CATSHPGRTGELFF.

The chain uses TRBV11-2 and TRBJ1-2; D might be TRBD1 (6 bases). CDR3 length equals 16 residues. Germline V gives CDR1 SGHAT, CDR2 FQNNGV. V lost 4 bases and J lost 4, with 19 bases in between. The CDR3 nucleotides are TGTGCCAGCAGCTCGGACAGCCCAAGGACCCTCTATGGCTACACCTTC. Translated, it gives CASSSDSPRTLYGYTF. Variable domain in full (rest from reference TRBV11-2 and TRBJ1-2): EAGVAQSPRYKIIEKRQSVAFWCNPISGHATLYWYQQILGQGPKLLIQFQNNGVVDDSQLPKDRFSAERLKGVDSTLKIQPAKLEDSAVYLCASSSDSPRTLYGYTFGSGTRLTVV.

The rearrangement uses TRBV23-1 and TRBJ2-6; D gene unclear. TRBV23-1 is flagged as an ORF with uncertain function. V lost 0 bases to trimming and J lost 4 bases, with 7 bases between them. This CDR3 region has 15 residues. The CDR3 sequence: CASSQSPHGANVLTF. The CDR3 nucleotides read TGCGCCAGCAGTCAATCCCCACACGGGGCCAACGTCCTGACTTTC.

The rearrangement uses TRBV5-1 and TRBJ2-5; D perhaps matches TRBD2 (6 bases). CDR1 is SGHRS and CDR2 is YFSETQ in the germline V gene. The CDR3 spans 16 residues. The V end lost 4 bases, the J end lost 7 bases, and 23 bases lay between the germline ends. The CDR3 bases are TGCGCCAGCAGCCTATCAGCGGGTGTTCCCTCAGGGACCCAGTACTTC. It specifies CASSLSAGVPSGTQYF.

The chain links TRBV12-3 or TRBV12-4 to TRBJ2-1, with a tentative D call TRBD2 (6 bases). This CDR3 region has 12 residues. V gave up 6 bases and J gave up 9 bases, with 12 bases separating them. CDR3 coding DNA: TGTGCCAGCAGACCAACCGGGAGTGAGCAGTTCTTC. Translating gives CASRPTGSEQFF.

V and J are TRBV11-2 and TRBJ2-7; TRBD2 might be the D (6 bases). Trimming stripped 4 bases from V and 7 bases from J, with 23 bases between. CDR3 length: 16 residues. The germline V gene encodes CDR1 SGHAT and CDR2 FQNNGV. The CDR3 is CASSSKRPAGPGEQYF. The DNA of the CDR3 is TGTGCCAGCAGCTCGAAAAGACCAGCGGGCCCGGGGGAGCAGTACTTC.

The V gene is TRBV4-3, the J gene TRBJ1-1, with D possibly matching TRBD1 (6 bases). Trimming removed 2 bases at V and 6 bases at J, with 16 bases between. The germline V gene has CDR1 LGHNA and CDR2 YSLEER. The CDR3 is 15 amino acids. The CDR3 region has the DNA TGCGCCAGCAGCCAATTGACAGGTTGGGGCGCTGAAGCTTTCTTT. Protein: CASSQLTGWGAEAFF.

The chain carries TRBV2 and TRBJ2-7, with TRBD2 matching 11 bases. CDR1 and CDR2 (germline): SNHLY, FYNNEI. With 6 bases clipped from V and 5 bases from J, the junction kept 6 bases outside the gene matches. This CDR3 is 14 amino acids long. The DNA of the CDR3 is TGTGCCAGCAGAACTAGCGGGAGCGGGGACGAGCAGTACTTC. Amino acid sequence: CASRTSGSGDEQYF.

V usage is TRBV3-1 (or the pseudogene TRBV3-2) and J usage is TRBJ1-6, with D hard to call. The CDR3 is 14 amino acids. V lost 2 bases, J lost 7 bases, and 9 bases lay in between. Germline CDR1 reads LGHDT; CDR2 reads YNNKEL (reference sequence). CDR3 DNA sequence: TGTGCCAGCAGCCAATACAACGGGAATTCACCCCTCCACTTT. It encodes CASSQYNGNSPLHF.

J is TRBJ1-6 and V is TRBV28; 8 bases map to TRBD1. Germline CDR1 and CDR2: MDHEN and SYDVKM. The CDR3 length is 13 residues. J was trimmed by 11 bases and V by 6 bases; bases with no gene match: 6. The CDR3 nucleotides read TGTGCCAGCAGGTGGCAGGGGGCACCACCCCTCCACTTT. This codes for CASRWQGAPPLHF.

The rearrangement joins TRBV7-9 to TRBJ2-7; the D gene is possibly TRBD2 (6 bases). Per the germline V gene, CDR1 is SEHNR and CDR2 is FQNEAQ (reference sequence). Trimming shortened V by 4 bases and J by 0 bases, and 22 bases separated the two germline ends. The CDR3 length is 18 residues. This CDR3 reads CASSSTIIADTSSYEQYF. The CDR3, as DNA: TGTGCCAGCAGCTCGACCATCATAGCGGATACAAGCTCCTACGAGCAGTACTTC.

CDR3 residues: CASSLDRVSYEQYF. The CDR3 bases are TGTGCCAGCAGCTTAGACAGGGTAAGCTACGAGCAGTACTTC. This sequence joins TRBV11-2 and TRBJ2-7, with D perhaps TRBD1 (5 bases). The CDR3 has 14 amino acids. Per germline, CDR1 SGHAT and CDR2 FQNNGV. The V end was cut by 0 bases, the J end by 3 bases, with 9 bases between.

This rearrangement joins TRBV6-1 to TRBJ2-1; 9 bases map to TRBD1. Unmatched junction bases numbered 2, after V lost 3 bases and J lost 2 bases. The CDR3 spans 15 residues. Germline V gives CDR1 MNHNS, CDR2 SASEGT. The CDR3 sequence is CASSDGTGPYNEQFF. The CDR3 DNA sequence: TGTGCCAGCAGTGATGGGACAGGGCCCTACAATGAGCAGTTCTTC.

The chain is built from TRBV19 and TRBJ2-6; a weak D match, TRBD2 (5 bases). This CDR3 is 16 amino acids long. V dropped 7 bases and J dropped 0 bases, with 13 bases sitting between them. Germline CDR1 is LNHDA and CDR2 is SQIVND (reference sequence). The CDR3: CASTQRAGSGANVLTF. In DNA, the CDR3 is TGTGCCAGTACCCAGAGGGCAGGCTCTGGGGCCAACGTCCTGACTTTC.

The V gene is TRBV7-2, the J gene TRBJ2-7; 7 nucleotides match TRBD2. Germline assignment: CDR1 SGHTA and CDR2 FQGNSA. Germline trimming cut 0 bases from V and 3 bases from J; bases unmatched to any gene: 5. The CDR3 is made up of 15 amino acids. The CDR3 sequence: CASSLAPSGNYEQYF. DNA for the CDR3: TGTGCCAGCAGCTTAGCACCTAGCGGAAACTACGAGCAGTACTTC.

The chain links TRBV4-2 to TRBJ2-7, with a tentative D call TRBD2 (5 bases). Trimming removed 2 bases from V and 0 bases from J, with 14 bases in between. Germline V lookup: CDR1 LGHNA, CDR2 YNFKEQ. This CDR3 has 16 amino acids. DNA of the CDR3: TGTGCCAGCAGCCAAAGCCCTCCCGGGGACTCCTACGAGCAGTACTTC. Its protein product is CASSQSPPGDSYEQYF.

This clone has only a few counts. The chain recombines TRBV7-6 with TRBJ2-1; TRBD2 agrees at 10 bases. V dropped 4 bases and J dropped 7; count of bases not matched to a gene: 7. Germline assignment: CDR1 SGHVS and CDR2 FNYEAQ. The CDR3 consists of 15 residues. CDR3 residues: CASSSQAGGGNEQFF. The CDR3 coding sequence is TGTGCCAGCAGCTCCCAAGCGGGAGGGGGGAATGAGCAGTTCTTC.

J is TRBJ2-1 and V is TRBV5-1; 7 bases line up with TRBD1. The junction had 5 bases not matched to a gene; V was cut back by 4 bases and J by 4 bases. CDR3 length: 14 residues. The germline gives CDR1 SGHRS, CDR2 YFSETQ. The CDR3 DNA follows: TGCGCCAGCAGCCCGGGACAGATTTACAATGAGCAGTTCTTC. It translates to CASSPGQIYNEQFF.